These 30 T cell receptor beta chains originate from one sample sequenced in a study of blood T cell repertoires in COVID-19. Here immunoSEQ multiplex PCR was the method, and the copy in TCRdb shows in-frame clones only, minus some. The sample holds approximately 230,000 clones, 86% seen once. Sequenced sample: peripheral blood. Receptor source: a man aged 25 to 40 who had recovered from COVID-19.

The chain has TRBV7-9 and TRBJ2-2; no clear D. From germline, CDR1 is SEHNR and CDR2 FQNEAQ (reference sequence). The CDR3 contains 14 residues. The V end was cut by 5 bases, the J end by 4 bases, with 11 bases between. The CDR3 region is CASSLTVPTGELFF. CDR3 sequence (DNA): TGTGCCAGCAGCCTAACAGTTCCCACCGGGGAGCTGTTTTTT.

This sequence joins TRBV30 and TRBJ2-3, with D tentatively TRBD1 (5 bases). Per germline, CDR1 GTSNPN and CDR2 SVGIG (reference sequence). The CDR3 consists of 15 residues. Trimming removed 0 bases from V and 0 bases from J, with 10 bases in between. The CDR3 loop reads CAWSVRAGSTDTQYF. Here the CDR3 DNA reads TGTGCCTGGAGTGTACGGGCAGGGAGCACAGATACGCAGTATTTT.

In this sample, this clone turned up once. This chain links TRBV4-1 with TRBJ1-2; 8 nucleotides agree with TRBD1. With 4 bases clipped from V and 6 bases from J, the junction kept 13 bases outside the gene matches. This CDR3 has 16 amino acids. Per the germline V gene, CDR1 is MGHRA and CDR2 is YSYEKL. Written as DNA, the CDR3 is TGCGCCAGCAGCCGGACAATAATTCAGGGGGCCCATGGCTACACCTTC. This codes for CASSRTIIQGAHGYTF.

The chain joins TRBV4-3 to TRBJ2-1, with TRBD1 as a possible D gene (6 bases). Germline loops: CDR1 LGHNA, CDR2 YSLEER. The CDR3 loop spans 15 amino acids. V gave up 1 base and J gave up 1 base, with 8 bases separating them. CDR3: CASSQGRGSYNEQFF. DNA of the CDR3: TGCGCCAGCAGCCAAGGCAGGGGATCCTACAATGAGCAGTTCTTC.

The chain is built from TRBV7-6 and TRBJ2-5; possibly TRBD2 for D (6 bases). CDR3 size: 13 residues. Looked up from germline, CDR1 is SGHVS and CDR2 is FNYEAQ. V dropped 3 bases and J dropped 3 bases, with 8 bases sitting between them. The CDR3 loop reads CASSLWGEETQYF. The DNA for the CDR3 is TGTGCCAGCAGCTTGTGGGGGGAAGAGACCCAGTACTTC.

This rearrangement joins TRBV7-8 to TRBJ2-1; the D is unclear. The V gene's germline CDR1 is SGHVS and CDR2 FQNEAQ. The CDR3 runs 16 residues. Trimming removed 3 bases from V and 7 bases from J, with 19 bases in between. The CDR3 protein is CASSFDRWVGYNEQFF. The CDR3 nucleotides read TGTGCCAGCAGCTTCGATAGATGGGTCGGGTATAATGAGCAGTTCTTC.

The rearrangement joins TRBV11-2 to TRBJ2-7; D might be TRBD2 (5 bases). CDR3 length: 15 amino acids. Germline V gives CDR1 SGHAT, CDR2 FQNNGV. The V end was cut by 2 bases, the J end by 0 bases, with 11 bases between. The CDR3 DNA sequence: TGTGCCAGCAGCTTATTCTCTCGGGGCTCCTACGAGCAGTACTTC. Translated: CASSLFSRGSYEQYF.

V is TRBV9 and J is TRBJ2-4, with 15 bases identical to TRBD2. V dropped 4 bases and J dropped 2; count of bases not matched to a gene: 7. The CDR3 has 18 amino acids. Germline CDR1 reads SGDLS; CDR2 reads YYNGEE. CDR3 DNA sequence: TGTGCCAGCAGCATTCCGGGACTAGCGGGGGGAACCAAAAACATTCAGTACTTC. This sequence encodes CASSIPGLAGGTKNIQYF.

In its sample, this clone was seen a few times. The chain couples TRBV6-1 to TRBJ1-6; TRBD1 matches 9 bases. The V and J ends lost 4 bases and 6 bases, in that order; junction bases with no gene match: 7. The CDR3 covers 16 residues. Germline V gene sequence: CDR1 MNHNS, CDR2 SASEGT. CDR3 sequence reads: CASSAPGTGSNSPLHF. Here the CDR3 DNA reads TGTGCCAGCAGTGCACCCGGGACAGGGTCTAATTCACCCCTCCACTTT.

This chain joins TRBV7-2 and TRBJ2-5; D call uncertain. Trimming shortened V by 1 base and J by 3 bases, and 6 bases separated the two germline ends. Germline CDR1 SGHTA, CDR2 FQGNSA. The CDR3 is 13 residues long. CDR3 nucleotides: TGTGCCAGCAGCTTAGTCGGTAAAGAGACCCAGTACTTC. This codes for CASSLVGKETQYF.

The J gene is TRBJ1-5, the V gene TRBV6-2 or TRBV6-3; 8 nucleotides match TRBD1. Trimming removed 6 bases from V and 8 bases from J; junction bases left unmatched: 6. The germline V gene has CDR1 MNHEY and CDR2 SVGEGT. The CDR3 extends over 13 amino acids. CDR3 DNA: TGTGCCAGCAGCCGGGACAGGAGGGAGCCCCAGCATTTT. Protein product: CASSRDRREPQHF.

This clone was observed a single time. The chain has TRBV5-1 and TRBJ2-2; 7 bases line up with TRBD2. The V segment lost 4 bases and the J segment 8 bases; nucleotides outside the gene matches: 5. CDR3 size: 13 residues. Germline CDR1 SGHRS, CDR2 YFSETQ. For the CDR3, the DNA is TGCGCCAGCAGCCCGGGACTACCTGGGGAGCTGTTTTTT. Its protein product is CASSPGLPGELFF.

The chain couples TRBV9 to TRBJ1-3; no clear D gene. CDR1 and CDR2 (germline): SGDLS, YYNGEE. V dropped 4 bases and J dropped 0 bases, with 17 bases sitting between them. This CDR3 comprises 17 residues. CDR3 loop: CASSPMSGTFSGNTIYF. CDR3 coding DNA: TGTGCCAGCAGCCCAATGTCCGGTACCTTCTCTGGAAACACCATATATTTT.

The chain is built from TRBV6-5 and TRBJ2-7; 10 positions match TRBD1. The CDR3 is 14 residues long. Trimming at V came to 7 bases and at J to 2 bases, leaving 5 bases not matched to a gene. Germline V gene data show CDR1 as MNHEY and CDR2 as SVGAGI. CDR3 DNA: TGTGCCAGCACAGGGACAGGGGAAGCCTACGAGCAGTACTTC. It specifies CASTGTGEAYEQYF.

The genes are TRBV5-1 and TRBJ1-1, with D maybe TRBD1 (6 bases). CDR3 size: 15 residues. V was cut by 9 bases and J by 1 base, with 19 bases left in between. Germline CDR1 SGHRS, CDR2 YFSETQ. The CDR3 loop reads CATRQELGANTEAFF. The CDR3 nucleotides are TGCGCCACCAGGCAGGAGTTGGGGGCGAACACTGAAGCTTTCTTT.

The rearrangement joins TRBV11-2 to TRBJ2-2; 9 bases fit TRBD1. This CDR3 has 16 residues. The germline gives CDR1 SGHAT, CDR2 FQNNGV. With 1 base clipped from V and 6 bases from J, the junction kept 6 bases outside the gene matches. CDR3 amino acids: CASSLGQGVWAGELFF. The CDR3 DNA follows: TGTGCCAGCAGCTTAGGACAGGGGGTTTGGGCCGGGGAGCTGTTTTTT.

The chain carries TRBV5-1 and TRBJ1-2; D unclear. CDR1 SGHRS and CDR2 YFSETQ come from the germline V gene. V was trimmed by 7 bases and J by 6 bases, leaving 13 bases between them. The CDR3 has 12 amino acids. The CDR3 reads CASEAHGDGYTF. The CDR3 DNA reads TGCGCCAGCGAGGCACATGGTGATGGCTACACCTTC.

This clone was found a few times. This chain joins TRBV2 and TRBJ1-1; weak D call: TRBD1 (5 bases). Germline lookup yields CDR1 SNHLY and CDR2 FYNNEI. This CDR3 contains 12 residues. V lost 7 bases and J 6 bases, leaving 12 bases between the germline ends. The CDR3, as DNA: TGTGCCAGCAACTTGGGGACTTCTGAAGCTTTCTTT. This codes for CASNLGTSEAFF.

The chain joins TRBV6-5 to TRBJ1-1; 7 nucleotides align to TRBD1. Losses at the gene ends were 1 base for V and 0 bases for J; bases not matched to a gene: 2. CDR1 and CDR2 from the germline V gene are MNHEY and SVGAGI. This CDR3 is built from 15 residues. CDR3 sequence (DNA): TGTGCCAGCAGTTACTGGGGGACAGTGAACACTGAAGCTTTCTTT. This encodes CASSYWGTVNTEAFF.

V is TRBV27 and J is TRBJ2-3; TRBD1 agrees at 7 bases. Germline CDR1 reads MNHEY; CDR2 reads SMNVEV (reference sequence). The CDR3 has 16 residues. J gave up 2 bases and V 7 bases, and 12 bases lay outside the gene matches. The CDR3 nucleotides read TGTGCCAGCATGCCCGACAGGGTTCCTCTCACAGATACGCAGTATTTT. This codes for CASMPDRVPLTDTQYF.

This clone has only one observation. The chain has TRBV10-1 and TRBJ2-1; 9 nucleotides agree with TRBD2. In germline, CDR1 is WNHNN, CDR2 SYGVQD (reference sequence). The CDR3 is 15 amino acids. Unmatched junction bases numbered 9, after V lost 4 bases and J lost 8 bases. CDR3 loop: CASSAPSGIIYEQFF. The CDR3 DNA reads TGCGCCAGCAGTGCTCCTAGCGGGATTATATATGAGCAGTTCTTC.

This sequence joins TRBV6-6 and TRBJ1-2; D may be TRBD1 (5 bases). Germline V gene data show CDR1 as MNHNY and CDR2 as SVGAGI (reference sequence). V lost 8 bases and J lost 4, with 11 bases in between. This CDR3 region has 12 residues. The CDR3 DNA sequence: TGTGCCAGCGCGCAGGGAAGCTATGGCTACACCTTC. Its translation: CASAQGSYGYTF.

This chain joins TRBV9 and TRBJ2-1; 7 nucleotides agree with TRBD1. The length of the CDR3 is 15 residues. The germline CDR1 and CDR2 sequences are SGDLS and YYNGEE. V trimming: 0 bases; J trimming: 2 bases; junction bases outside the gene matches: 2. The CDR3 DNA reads TGTGCCAGCAGCGTAGAAACAGGGGCCTACAATGAGCAGTTCTTC. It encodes CASSVETGAYNEQFF.

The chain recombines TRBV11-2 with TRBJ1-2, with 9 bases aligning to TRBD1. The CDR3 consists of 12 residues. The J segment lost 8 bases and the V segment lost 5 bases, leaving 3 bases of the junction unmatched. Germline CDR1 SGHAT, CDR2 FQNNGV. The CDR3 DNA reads TGTGCCAGCAGCGACAGGGGGGACGGCTACACCTTC. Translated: CASSDRGDGYTF. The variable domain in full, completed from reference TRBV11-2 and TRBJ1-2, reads EAGVAQSPRYKIIEKRQSVAFWCNPISGHATLYWYQQILGQGPKLLIQFQNNGVVDDSQLPKDRFSAERLKGVDSTLKIQPAKLEDSAVYLCASSDRGDGYTFGSGTRLTVV.

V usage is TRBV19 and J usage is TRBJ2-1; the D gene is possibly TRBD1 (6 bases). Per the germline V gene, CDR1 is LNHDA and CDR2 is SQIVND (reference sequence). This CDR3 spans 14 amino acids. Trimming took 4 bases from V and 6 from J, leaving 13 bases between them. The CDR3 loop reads CASSTLDSLNEQFF. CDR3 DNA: TGTGCCAGTAGTACCCTGGACAGCCTCAATGAGCAGTTCTTC. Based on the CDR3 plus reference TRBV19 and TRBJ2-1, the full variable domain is DGGITQSPKYLFRKEGQNVTLSCEQNLNHDAMYWYRQDPGQGLRLIYYSQIVNDFQKGDIAEGYSVSREKKESFPLTVTSAQKNPTAFYLCASSTLDSLNEQFFGPGTRLTVL.

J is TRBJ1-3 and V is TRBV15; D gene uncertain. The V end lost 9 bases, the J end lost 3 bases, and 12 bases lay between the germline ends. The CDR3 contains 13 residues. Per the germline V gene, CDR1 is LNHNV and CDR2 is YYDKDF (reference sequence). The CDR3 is CATTRNGGNTIYF. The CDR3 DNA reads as TGTGCCACAACGCGGAACGGTGGAAACACCATATATTTT. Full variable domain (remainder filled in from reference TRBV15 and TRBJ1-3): DAMVIQNPRYQVTQFGKPVTLSCSQTLNHNVMYWYQQKSSQAPKLLFHYYDKDFNNEADTPDNFQSRRPNTSFCFLDIRSPGLGDTAMYLCATTRNGGNTIYFGEGSWLTVV.

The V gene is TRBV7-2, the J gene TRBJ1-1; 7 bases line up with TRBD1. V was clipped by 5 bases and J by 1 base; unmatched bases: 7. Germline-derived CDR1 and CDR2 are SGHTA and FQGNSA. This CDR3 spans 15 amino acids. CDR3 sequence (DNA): TGTGCCAGCAGCCCGCGACAGGGTGGGAACACTGAAGCTTTCTTT. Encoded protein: CASSPRQGGNTEAFF.

Written as DNA, the CDR3 is TGTGCCAGCAGCGCGCGGACAGGGGATATGACAGATGGCTACACCTTC. Residues: CASSARTGDMTDGYTF. V usage is TRBV9 and J usage is TRBJ1-2, with TRBD1 identical over 9 bases. The CDR3 spans 16 residues. With V trimmed by 3 bases and J by 6 bases, 12 bases remained unmatched. Germline CDR1 and CDR2: SGDLS and YYNGEE.

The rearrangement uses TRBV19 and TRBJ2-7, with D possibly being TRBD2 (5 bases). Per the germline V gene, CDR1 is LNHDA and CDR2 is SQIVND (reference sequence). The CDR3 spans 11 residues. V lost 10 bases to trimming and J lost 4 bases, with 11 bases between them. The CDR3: CATKEAYEQYF. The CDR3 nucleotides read TGTGCCACCAAGGAGGCATACGAGCAGTACTTC.

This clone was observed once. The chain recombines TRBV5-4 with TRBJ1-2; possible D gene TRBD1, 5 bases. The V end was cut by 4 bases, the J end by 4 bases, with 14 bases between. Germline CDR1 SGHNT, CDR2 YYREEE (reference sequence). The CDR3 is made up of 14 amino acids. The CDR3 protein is CASSLEGLGYGYTF. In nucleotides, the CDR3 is TGTGCCAGCAGCCTCGAGGGACTAGGCTATGGCTACACCTTC.